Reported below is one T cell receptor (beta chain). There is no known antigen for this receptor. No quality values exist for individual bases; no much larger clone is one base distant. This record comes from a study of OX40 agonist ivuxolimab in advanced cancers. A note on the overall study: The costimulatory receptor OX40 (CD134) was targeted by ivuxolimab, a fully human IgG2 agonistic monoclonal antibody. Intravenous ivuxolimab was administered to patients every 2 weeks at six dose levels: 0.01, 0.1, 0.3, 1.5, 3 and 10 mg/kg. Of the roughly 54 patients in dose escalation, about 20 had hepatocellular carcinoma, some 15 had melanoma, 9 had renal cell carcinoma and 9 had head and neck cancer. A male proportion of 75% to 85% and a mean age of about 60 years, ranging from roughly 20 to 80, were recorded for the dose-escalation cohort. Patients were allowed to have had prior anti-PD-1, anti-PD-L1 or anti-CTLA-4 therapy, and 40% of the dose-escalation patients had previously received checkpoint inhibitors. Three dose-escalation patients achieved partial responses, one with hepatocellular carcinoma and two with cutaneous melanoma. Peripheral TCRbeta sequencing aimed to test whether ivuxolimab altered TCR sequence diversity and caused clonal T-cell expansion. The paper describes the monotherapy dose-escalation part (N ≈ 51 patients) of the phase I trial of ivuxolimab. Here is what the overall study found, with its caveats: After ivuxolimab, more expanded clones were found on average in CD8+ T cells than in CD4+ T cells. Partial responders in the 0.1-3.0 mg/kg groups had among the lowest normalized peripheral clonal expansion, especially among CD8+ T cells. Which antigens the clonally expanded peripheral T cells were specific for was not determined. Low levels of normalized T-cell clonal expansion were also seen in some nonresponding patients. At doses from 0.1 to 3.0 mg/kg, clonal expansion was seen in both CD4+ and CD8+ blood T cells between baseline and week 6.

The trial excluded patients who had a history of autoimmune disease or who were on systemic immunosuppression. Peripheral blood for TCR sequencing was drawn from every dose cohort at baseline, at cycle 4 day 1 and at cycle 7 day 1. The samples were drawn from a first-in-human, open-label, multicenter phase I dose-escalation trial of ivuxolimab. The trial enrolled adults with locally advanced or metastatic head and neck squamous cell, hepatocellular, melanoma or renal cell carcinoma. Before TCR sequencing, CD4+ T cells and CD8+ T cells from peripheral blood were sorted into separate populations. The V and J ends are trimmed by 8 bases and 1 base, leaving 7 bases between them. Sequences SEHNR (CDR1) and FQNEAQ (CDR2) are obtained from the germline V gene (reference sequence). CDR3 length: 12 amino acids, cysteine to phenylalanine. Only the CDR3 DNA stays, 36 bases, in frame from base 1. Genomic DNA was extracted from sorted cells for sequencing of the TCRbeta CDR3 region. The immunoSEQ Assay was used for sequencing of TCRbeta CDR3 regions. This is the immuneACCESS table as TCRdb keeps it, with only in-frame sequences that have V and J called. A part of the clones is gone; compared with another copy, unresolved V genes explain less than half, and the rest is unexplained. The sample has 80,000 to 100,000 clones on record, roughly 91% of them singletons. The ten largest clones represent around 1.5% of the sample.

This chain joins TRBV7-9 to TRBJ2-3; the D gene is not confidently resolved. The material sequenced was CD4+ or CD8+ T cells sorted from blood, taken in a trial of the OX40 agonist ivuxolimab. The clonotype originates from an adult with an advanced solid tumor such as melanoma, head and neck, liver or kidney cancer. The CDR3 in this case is CASDPGTDTQYF. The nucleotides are TGTGCCAGCGACCCGGGCACAGATACGCAGTATTTT.